Listed here are 21 T cell receptor beta chains from one sample, sequenced in a study of blood T cells in healthy people across ages. A second PCR, run for about 7 to 11 cycles, used a sample-barcoded 5' primer plus a J-beta primer mix. One entry per CDR3 protein results from TCRdb running MiXCR on the 5' RACE reads. The profile shows 540,000 or so distinct CDR3 sequences, 27% of them singletons. Sequencing used blood. The receptors shown here come from a woman aged 70-85 years in good health.

CDR3 protein: CSGARETQYF. The CDR3 nucleotides read TGCAGCGGGGCCCGAGAGACCCAGTACTTC. This chain connects TRBV29-1 to TRBJ2-5; D is uncertain. Trimming stripped 7 bases from V and 4 bases from J, with 7 bases between. Germline V gives CDR1 SQVTM, CDR2 ANQGSEA. The CDR3 consists of 10 residues.

This chain connects TRBV28 to TRBJ1-1; a possible D gene is TRBD1 (5 bases). There are 16 residues in the CDR3. Germline values: CDR1 MDHEN, CDR2 SYDVKM. Trimming removed 2 bases at V and 1 base at J, with 14 bases between. The chain's CDR3 is CASSLPGEGPNTEAFF. The DNA of the CDR3 is TGTGCCAGCAGTTTACCGGGGGAAGGCCCGAACACTGAAGCTTTCTTT.

The table lists this clonotype with a few counts. The chain couples TRBV11-3 to TRBJ1-2; 7 bases agree with TRBD1. V was clipped by 5 bases and J by 1 base; unmatched bases: 10. The CDR3 is 16 amino acids. The germline CDR1 and CDR2 sequences are SGHNT and YENEEA. The CDR3 loop reads CASSHHDRVINYGYTF. The CDR3 nucleotides are TGTGCCAGCAGCCATCACGACAGGGTGATTAACTATGGCTACACCTTC. Full variable domain (missing parts from reference TRBV11-3 and TRBJ1-2): EAGVVQSPRYKIIEKKQPVAFWCNPISGHNTLYWYLQNLGQGPELLIRYENEEAVDDSQLPKDRFSAERLKGVDSTLKIQPAELGDSAVYLCASSHHDRVINYGYTFGSGTRLTVV.

The gene calls are TRBV4-2 and TRBJ2-5; 9 nucleotides agree with TRBD2. V was clipped by 3 bases and J by 7 bases; unmatched bases: 9. This CDR3 is 15 amino acids long. Germline V gives CDR1 LGHNA, CDR2 YNFKEQ. CDR3 nucleotides: TGTGCCAGCAGCCAGTCCTCTAGCGGGGAAGTGACCCAGTACTTC. As protein: CASSQSSSGEVTQYF.

This clonotype has more than one count but fewer than ten. The chain is built from TRBV7-9 and TRBJ2-5; D might be TRBD2 (6 bases). CDR1 is SEHNR, CDR2 FQNEAQ, per germline (reference sequence). The CDR3 sequence is 14 residues long. V was cut by 3 bases and J by 1 base, with 9 bases left in between. CDR3 protein: CASSFSTSQETQYF. The CDR3 coding sequence is TGTGCCAGCAGCTTTTCGACTAGCCAAGAGACCCAGTACTTC.

This clonotype turned up a few times. The chain has TRBV18 and TRBJ1-2; D ambiguous. Trimming removed 6 bases at V and 4 bases at J, with 15 bases between. This CDR3 is 14 amino acids long. Germline values: CDR1 KGHSH, CDR2 LQKENI. The CDR3 loop reads CASSPSHGTYGYTF. DNA for the CDR3: TGTGCCAGCTCGCCGAGTCACGGAACCTATGGCTACACCTTC.

This clonotype was counted only a few times. The chain is built from TRBV6-5 and TRBJ1-2, with 7 bases lining up with TRBD1. This CDR3 is built from 16 residues. The germline V gene encodes CDR1 MNHEY and CDR2 SVGAGI. Germline trimming cut 4 bases from V and 8 bases from J; bases unmatched to any gene: 16. CDR3 in DNA: TGTGCCAGCAGTTCCGCAGGACAGGTGGCCTTAGGCGGCTACACCTTC. Its translation: CASSSAGQVALGGYTF.

This clonotype has only a few counts. The chain has TRBV9 and TRBJ2-1; 7 bases map to TRBD1. This CDR3 is 16 amino acids long. Germline V gene lookup returns CDR1 SGDLS and CDR2 YYNGEE. With V trimmed by 4 bases and J by 1 base, 8 bases remained unmatched. This CDR3 is CASSFLDRVSYNEQFF. The CDR3 coding sequence is TGTGCCAGCAGCTTCCTCGACAGGGTGTCCTACAATGAGCAGTTCTTC.

This clonotype appeared a few times. The chain combines TRBV25-1 with TRBJ1-6; TRBD1 matches 7 bases. The CDR3 runs to 13 residues. Germline values: CDR1 MGHDK, CDR2 SYGVNS. Trimming removed 6 bases from V and 6 bases from J; junction bases left unmatched: 2. In DNA form, the CDR3 reads TGTGCCAGCAGGAGGGGGCCTAATTCACCCCTCCACTTT. This codes for CASRRGPNSPLHF.

This clonotype was observed a few times. The chain has TRBV20-1 and TRBJ2-5; 10 nucleotides line up with TRBD1. The V segment lost 1 base and the J segment 5 bases; nucleotides outside the gene matches: 4. This CDR3 comprises 14 residues. Germline assignment: CDR1 DFQATT and CDR2 SNEGSKA (reference sequence). CDR3 protein: CSARVTGGVETQYF. The CDR3 DNA reads TGCAGTGCTAGAGTGACAGGGGGCGTCGAGACCCAGTACTTC.

This clonotype has only a few counts. This chain joins TRBV20-1 and TRBJ1-5, with D possibly matching TRBD1 (5 bases). This CDR3 has 17 amino acids. CDR1 and CDR2 (germline): DFQATT, SNEGSKA (reference sequence). V lost 1 base and J 2 bases, leaving 18 bases between the germline ends. CDR3 sequence (DNA): TGCAGTGCTAGAGGTTCAGGAGGGGTGATAGGCAATCAGCCCCAGCATTTT. Protein sequence: CSARGSGGVIGNQPQHF.

V usage is TRBV27 and J usage is TRBJ1-2, with D uncertain. In germline, CDR1 is MNHEY, CDR2 SMNVEV (reference sequence). V was trimmed by 6 bases and J by 8 bases, leaving 10 bases between them. The CDR3 has 11 amino acids. CDR3 in amino acids: CASRLGQGYTF. The DNA for the CDR3 is TGTGCCAGCAGACTTGGGCAAGGCTACACCTTC.

This rearrangement joins TRBV6-5 to TRBJ2-7; D perhaps matches TRBD2 (6 bases). In germline, CDR1 is MNHEY, CDR2 SVGAGI. The CDR3 spans 15 residues. V lost 6 bases and J lost 0, with 15 bases in between. CDR3 residues: CASSTGTRLSYEQYF. In DNA, the CDR3 is TGTGCCAGCAGCACCGGGACTCGGCTCTCCTACGAGCAGTACTTC.

This chain joins TRBV9 and TRBJ2-5, with D possibly called TRBD1 or TRBD2 (6 bases each). Germline CDR1 SGDLS, CDR2 YYNGEE. The V and J ends lost 0 bases and 5 bases respectively, with 17 bases between them. The CDR3 extends over 16 amino acids. The CDR3 loop is CASSVGTGWSGETQYF. Written as DNA, the CDR3 is TGTGCCAGCAGCGTAGGCACAGGGTGGAGCGGGGAGACCCAGTACTTC.

This clonotype was seen a few times. The chain uses TRBV11-2 and TRBJ2-4, with 15 bases aligning to TRBD2. Germline CDR1 reads SGHAT; CDR2 reads FQNNGV. This CDR3 has 23 residues. With V trimmed by 1 base and J by 1 base, 17 bases remained unmatched. CDR3 loop: CASSLVGTSGGLQASVAKNIQYF. In DNA, the CDR3 is TGTGCCAGCAGCTTAGTCGGGACTAGCGGGGGGCTCCAGGCAAGTGTGGCCAAAAACATTCAGTACTTC. Full variable domain (missing parts from reference TRBV11-2 and TRBJ2-4): EAGVAQSPRYKIIEKRQSVAFWCNPISGHATLYWYQQILGQGPKLLIQFQNNGVVDDSQLPKDRFSAERLKGVDSTLKIQPAKLEDSAVYLCASSLVGTSGGLQASVAKNIQYFGAGTRLSVL.

The chain combines TRBV10-3 with TRBJ2-6, with a tentative D call TRBD2 (6 bases). V lost 5 bases, J lost 0 bases, and 11 bases lay in between. The CDR3 length is 16 residues. Germline V lookup: CDR1 ENHRY, CDR2 SYGVKD. CDR3 DNA sequence: TGTGCCATCAGTCCCCTGGGAGGCTCTGGGGCCAACGTCCTGACTTTC. Protein product: CAISPLGGSGANVLTF.

CDR3 sequence reads: CASSLVQGQHNEQFF. Written as DNA, the CDR3 is TGTGCCAGCAGCTTGGTCCAGGGGCAACACAATGAGCAGTTCTTC. The chain uses TRBV5-8 and TRBJ2-1; D is perhaps TRBD1 (6 bases). Germline values: CDR1 SGHTS, CDR2 YDEGEE. V was trimmed by 0 bases and J by 5 bases, leaving 12 bases between them. There are 15 residues in the CDR3.

CDR3 sequence reads: CASSSSGTRDYNEQFF. The CDR3 DNA is TGTGCCAGCAGCTCATCCGGGACAAGAGACTACAATGAGCAGTTCTTC. The chain links TRBV28 to TRBJ2-5, with D possibly being TRBD1 (6 bases). The J call is in doubt because the DNA end fits TRBJ2-1 better. Germline CDR1 and CDR2: MDHEN and SYDVKM. This CDR3 has 16 amino acids.

The rearrangement uses TRBV29-1 and TRBJ2-7, with D unclear. Germline-derived CDR1 and CDR2 are SQVTM and ANQGSEA. CDR3 length: 10 amino acids. Trimming took off 6 bases at V and 6 bases at J, with 9 bases between the two ends. CDR3 protein: CSVPLPEQYF. The CDR3 coding sequence is TGCAGCGTCCCTCTCCCCGAGCAGTACTTC.

The chain couples TRBV11-2 to TRBJ1-1, with D hard to call. CDR1 is SGHAT and CDR2 is FQNNGV in the germline V gene. The CDR3 runs 14 residues. Trimming took off 1 base at V and 11 bases at J, with 17 bases between the two ends. The CDR3 DNA reads as TGTGCCAGCAGCTTAGTCTCCTTGAGTTCGTCCGCTTTCTTT. Its translation: CASSLVSLSSSAFF.

The J gene is TRBJ2-4, the V gene TRBV7-8; TRBD2 is a possible D gene (6 bases). Germline assignment: CDR1 SGHVS and CDR2 FQNEAQ. Trimming pared 6 bases from V and 0 bases from J, leaving 15 bases between. The CDR3 length is 16 residues. DNA for the CDR3: TGTGCCAGCAGTCCTTTCGGGGGTGCAGCCAAAAACATTCAGTACTTC. This codes for CASSPFGGAAKNIQYF.